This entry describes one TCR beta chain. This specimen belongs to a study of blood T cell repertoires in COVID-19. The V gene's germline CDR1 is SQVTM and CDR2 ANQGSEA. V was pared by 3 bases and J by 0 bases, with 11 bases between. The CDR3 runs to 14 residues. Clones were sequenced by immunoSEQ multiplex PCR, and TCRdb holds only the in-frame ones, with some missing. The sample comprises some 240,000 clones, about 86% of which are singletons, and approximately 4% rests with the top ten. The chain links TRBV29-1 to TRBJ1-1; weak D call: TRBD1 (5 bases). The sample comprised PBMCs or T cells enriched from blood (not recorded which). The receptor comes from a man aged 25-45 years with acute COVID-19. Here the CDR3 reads CSVDLQALNTEAFF. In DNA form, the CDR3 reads TGCAGCGTTGACTTACAGGCACTGAACACTGAAGCTTTCTTT.